The T cell receptor beta chain under discussion was sequenced for a study of cytomegalovirus exposure and HLA in healthy donors. About the study: HLA-typed donors were the source of approximately 88 million unique TCRs, which an early data release held.

Use of 60 Vbeta and 13 Jbeta primers characterized the PCR. The repertoire was sequenced with immunoSEQ multiplex PCR; TCRdb's copy has only in-frame clones and lacks some. The table includes more than 150,000 clones, around 75% detected once. Overall study findings and caveats: The study put 150 or so TCR beta chains on its list as cytomegalovirus-associated.

As for this clone: The antigen remains unidentified.

At collection, donors were nominally healthy, but unrecorded immune exposures were probable. Sequencing was carried out using PBMCs. This receptor was identified in a man aged 35-49 years in good health and CMV-seropositive.

CDR3: CASSDRGINEKLFF. For the CDR3, the DNA is TGTGCCAGCAGTGACCGAGGGATTAATGAAAAACTGTTTTTT. The chain couples TRBV25-1 to TRBJ1-4; D is undetermined. The CDR3 has 14 residues. Germline CDR1 MGHDK, CDR2 SYGVNS. V lost 3 bases to trimming and J lost 4 bases, with 9 bases between them.